This passage covers 30 T cell receptor beta chains from one sample sequenced in a study of a mutant IDH1 vaccine in newly diagnosed glioma. Data came from immunoSEQ multiplex PCR; TCRdb stores just in-frame clones and leaves some out. This sample has tens of thousands of clones; roughly 82% occur once, and the top ten carry 3.1%. Specified time point: week 5, during vaccination. Each dose delivered 300 ug of mutant IDH1 20-mer peptide subcutaneously with imiquimod. These receptors' antigens are unknown. Sequences were derived from PBMCs, sampled from a glioma patient whose treatment included an IDH1 peptide vaccine. All receptors derive from a woman younger than 30 with glioma. Some clones in this sample may be carry-over from other donors' samples.

This clone has just one count. V and J are TRBV6-5 and TRBJ2-1; no definite D call. Germline CDR1 is MNHEY and CDR2 is SVGAGI. V was shortened by 7 bases and J by 13 bases, with 14 bases between the two germline ends. This CDR3 spans 11 amino acids. The CDR3 sequence: CASTPGEPQFF. The DNA of the CDR3 is TGTGCCAGCACTCCAGGTGAGCCCCAGTTCTTC.

The chain uses TRBV9 and TRBJ1-2; possibly TRBD1 for D (5 bases). The V end lost 0 bases, the J end lost 4 bases, and 10 bases lay between the germline ends. Germline lookup yields CDR1 SGDLS and CDR2 YYNGEE. The CDR3 is 14 amino acids. The CDR3 sequence is CASSVERGGYGYTF. The DNA for the CDR3 is TGTGCCAGCAGCGTAGAGAGGGGTGGCTATGGCTACACCTTC. The full variable domain, its missing parts supplied by reference TRBV9 and TRBJ1-2, is DSGVTQTPKHLITATGQRVTLRCSPRSGDLSVYWYQQSLDQGLQFLIQYYNGEERAKGNILERFSAQQFPDLHSELNLSSLELGDSALYFCASSVERGGYGYTFGSGTRLTVV.

The rearrangement joins TRBV5-1 to TRBJ2-2, with D perhaps TRBD2 (5 bases). CDR1 and CDR2 (germline): SGHRS, YFSETQ. Trimming stripped 0 bases from V and 5 bases from J, with 11 bases between. There are 15 residues in the CDR3. The CDR3 bases are TGCGCCAGCAGCTTGGCACTAGGAGAGACCGGGGAGCTGTTTTTT. Residues: CASSLALGETGELFF.

The chain has TRBV7-2 and TRBJ2-3, with D perhaps TRBD2 (5 bases). V shed 3 bases and J shed 1 base, with 11 bases lying between them. The CDR3 has 15 residues. The germline CDR1 and CDR2 sequences are SGHTA and FQGNSA. The CDR3: CASSFRHGGTDTQYF. CDR3 in DNA: TGTGCCAGCAGCTTTCGCCACGGGGGCACAGATACGCAGTATTTT.

This clone was observed once. This chain uses TRBV27 with TRBJ2-2; TRBD2 agrees at 10 bases. The germline V gene has CDR1 MNHEY and CDR2 SMNVEV (reference sequence). V gave up 1 base and J gave up 4 bases; unmatched junction bases: 9. CDR3 length equals 18 residues. CDR3 in DNA: TGTGCCAGCAGTTTATACGGGACTAGCGCTTCTGGCACCGGGGAGCTGTTTTTT. Protein product: CASSLYGTSASGTGELFF.

V usage is TRBV29-1 and J usage is TRBJ2-1, with D tentatively TRBD2 (5 bases). Germline V gene data show CDR1 as SQVTM and CDR2 as ANQGSEA. The CDR3 runs to 11 residues. The V and J ends lost 6 bases and 7 bases respectively, with 10 bases between them. The CDR3 loop is CSVKEENEQFF. The CDR3 DNA sequence: TGCAGCGTCAAGGAGGAGAATGAGCAGTTCTTC.

The chain couples TRBV27 to TRBJ1-2; 8 bases align to TRBD1. Germline CDR1 and CDR2: MNHEY and SMNVEV (reference sequence). This CDR3 comprises 15 residues. The junction had 13 bases not matched to a gene; V was cut back by 7 bases and J by 6 bases. The CDR3 is CASTWAGGDRNGYTF. In DNA form, the CDR3 reads TGTGCCAGCACCTGGGCAGGGGGCGACCGAAATGGCTACACCTTC.

The rearrangement joins TRBV14 to TRBJ2-5, with D tentatively TRBD1 (6 bases). Trimming removed 2 bases at V and 4 bases at J, with 14 bases between. The CDR3 has 15 residues. The germline V gene encodes CDR1 SGHDN and CDR2 FVKESK. The CDR3 loop is CASSQLLDRGETQYF. DNA of the CDR3: TGTGCCAGCAGCCAACTCTTGGACAGAGGAGAGACCCAGTACTTC.

J is TRBJ1-2 and V is TRBV5-5; no clear D gene. Looked up from germline, CDR1 is SGHKS and CDR2 is YYEKEE (reference sequence). The CDR3 spans 15 residues. V gave up 4 bases and J gave up 7 bases, with 20 bases separating them. CDR3 sequence: CASSPTPMTSIGYTF. For the CDR3, the DNA is TGTGCCAGCAGCCCGACACCCATGACTAGTATTGGCTACACCTTC. Supplemented by reference TRBV5-5 and TRBJ1-2, the full variable domain reads DAGVTQSPTHLIKTRGQQVTLRCSPISGHKSVSWYQQVLGQGPQFIFQYYEKEERGRGNFPDRFSARQFPNYSSELNVNALLLGDSALYLCASSPTPMTSIGYTFGSGTRLTVV.

The chain couples TRBV14 to TRBJ2-5; D call uncertain. The CDR3 totals 12 residues. In germline, CDR1 is SGHDN, CDR2 FVKESK. V was pared by 0 bases and J by 3 bases, with 2 bases between. The CDR3 region has the DNA TGTGCCAGCAGCCAAGAAAAAGAGACCCAGTACTTC. It codes for CASSQEKETQYF.

The chain is built from TRBV19 and TRBJ2-2, with D possibly TRBD2 on 6 matching bases. CDR3 size: 13 residues. Germline CDR1 LNHDA, CDR2 SQIVND (reference sequence). V was trimmed by 6 bases and J by 6 bases, leaving 11 bases between them. CDR3 region: CASRLGGSGELFF. CDR3 sequence (DNA): TGTGCCAGTAGGCTAGGAGGGTCCGGGGAGCTGTTTTTT.

The chain employs TRBV11-2 and TRBJ1-2; weak D call: TRBD1 (5 bases). The CDR3 contains 13 residues. V was clipped by 5 bases and J by 4 bases, with 11 bases between them. Per the germline V gene, CDR1 is SGHAT and CDR2 is FQNNGV. CDR3 sequence reads: CASSPGGVYGYTF. CDR3 DNA sequence: TGTGCCAGCAGCCCCGGAGGGGTCTATGGCTACACCTTC.

The chain has TRBV30 and TRBJ1-2, with D tentatively TRBD1 (5 bases). Germline CDR1 is GTSNPN and CDR2 is SVGIG (reference sequence). CDR3 size: 11 residues. The V gene lost 6 bases and the J gene lost 4 bases, with 9 bases spanning the gap. In DNA form, the CDR3 reads TGTGCCTGTGACAGACGCTATGGCTACACCTTC. Translation gives CACDRRYGYTF.

This chain connects TRBV29-1 to TRBJ2-1, with 9 bases matching TRBD2. The V gene's germline CDR1 is SQVTM and CDR2 ANQGSEA. The CDR3 is 13 residues long. With V trimmed by 4 bases and J by 6 bases, 4 bases remained unmatched. As DNA, the CDR3 is TGCAGCGTTGGTAGGACTAGCGTCAATGAGCAGTTCTTC. This sequence encodes CSVGRTSVNEQFF.

The DNA of the CDR3 is TGTGCCAGCAGTGAAGCGGGCACTGAAGCTTTCTTT. Protein product: CASSEAGTEAFF. The chain combines TRBV2 with TRBJ1-1; no definite D call. Germline lookup yields CDR1 SNHLY and CDR2 FYNNEI. Trimming cost V 0 bases and J 4 bases, with 3 bases left between them. The CDR3 is 12 residues long.

This chain connects TRBV19 to TRBJ1-4, with D perhaps matching TRBD1 (5 bases). The V end lost 7 bases, the J end lost 1 base, and 7 bases lay between the germline ends. CDR3 size: 13 residues. Germline V gives CDR1 LNHDA, CDR2 SQIVND (reference sequence). The CDR3: CASKGRTNEKLFF. The CDR3 bases are TGTGCCAGTAAGGGACGAACTAATGAAAAACTGTTTTTT.

The genes are TRBV4-1 and TRBJ2-2; tentative D call: TRBD2 (6 bases). This CDR3 is built from 16 residues. The germline CDR1 and CDR2 sequences are MGHRA and YSYEKL. The V end lost 4 bases, the J end lost 4 bases, and 16 bases lay between the germline ends. CDR3 residues: CASSPDGGVGTGELFF. The DNA of the CDR3 is TGCGCCAGCAGCCCCGATGGCGGGGTGGGCACCGGGGAGCTGTTTTTT.

This chain links TRBV18 with TRBJ1-5; 8 bases are shared with TRBD1. The germline gives CDR1 KGHSH, CDR2 LQKENI. V lost 5 bases and J lost 6; bases outside the gene matches: 12. The CDR3 runs 16 residues. CDR3 in amino acids: CASSATLTGVRQPQHF. CDR3 DNA sequence: TGTGCCAGCTCAGCGACCCTGACAGGGGTTCGTCAGCCCCAGCATTTT.

The V gene is TRBV6-5, the J gene TRBJ2-3; no reliable D call. The germline CDR1 and CDR2 sequences are MNHEY and SVGAGI. The length of the CDR3 is 14 residues. The V and J ends lost 2 bases and 0 bases respectively, with 6 bases between them. The CDR3 DNA sequence: TGTGCCAGCAGTTACCAGGACAGCACAGATACGCAGTATTTT. Protein sequence: CASSYQDSTDTQYF.

This chain connects TRBV4-3 to TRBJ1-2; D possibly corresponds to TRBD1 (6 bases). The CDR3 extends over 15 amino acids. CDR1 and CDR2 (germline): LGHNA, YSLEER. The V end lost 4 bases, the J end lost 4 bases, and 16 bases lay between the germline ends. For the CDR3, the DNA is TGCGCCAGCAGCCCCTCCGGGACACCCGGCTATGGCTACACCTTC. This sequence encodes CASSPSGTPGYGYTF.

The genes are TRBV6-6 and TRBJ1-5, with D possibly matching TRBD1 (5 bases). This CDR3 spans 16 amino acids. Germline V gene lookup returns CDR1 MNHNY and CDR2 SVGAGI (reference sequence). V was clipped by 4 bases and J by 2 bases, with 15 bases between them. Written as DNA, the CDR3 is TGTGCCAGCAGTTCGTACAGGCAAATCGGCAATCAGCCCCAGCATTTT. It is translated as CASSSYRQIGNQPQHF.

V is TRBV10-3 and J is TRBJ2-2, with a tentative D call TRBD2 (6 bases). Germline assignment: CDR1 ENHRY and CDR2 SYGVKD. V lost 6 bases and J lost 4, with 24 bases in between. The CDR3 loop spans 18 amino acids. CDR3 residues: CAIRYPSTARGSTGELFF. The CDR3 region has the DNA TGTGCCATCAGATACCCGTCGACAGCTCGGGGGTCCACCGGGGAGCTGTTTTTT.

In the case of this clone: Other DNA sequences in the same sample also yield this CDR3. This chain uses TRBV4-3 with TRBJ1-1, with D possibly being TRBD1 (5 bases). V was trimmed by 3 bases and J by 1 base, leaving 9 bases between them. The CDR3 length is 14 residues. Germline CDR1 LGHNA, CDR2 YSLEER. The CDR3, as DNA: TGCGCCAGCAGCCAGACGACAGCGAACACTGAAGCTTTCTTT. It yields the protein CASSQTTANTEAFF.

V is TRBV21-1 and J is TRBJ2-3. TRBV21-1 is a documented pseudogene. The CDR3 loop spans 13 amino acids. The CDR3 sequence: CASSNQRTDTQYF. Written as DNA, the CDR3 is TGTGCCAGCAGCAATCAGCGCACAGATACGCAGTATTTT.

The chain joins TRBV5-4 to TRBJ2-1; TRBD2 matches 9 bases. CDR3 length equals 14 residues. The V gene end was trimmed by 4 bases and the J gene end by 10 bases; junction bases not matched to a gene: 9. Per germline, CDR1 SGHNT and CDR2 YYREEE (reference sequence). CDR3 nucleotide sequence: TGTGCCAGCAGCCATACCGGGACTAGCCGCGAGCAGTTCTTC. Its translation is CASSHTGTSREQFF.

The V and J genes are TRBV11-3 and TRBJ2-2, with TRBD2 identical over 7 bases. This CDR3 is built from 19 residues. The V segment lost 0 bases and the J segment 3 bases; nucleotides outside the gene matches: 13. Germline CDR1 is SGHNT and CDR2 is YENEEA. The CDR3 region is CASSLDRPPSGNYTGELFF. CDR3 coding DNA: TGTGCCAGCAGCTTAGATCGGCCACCTAGCGGAAATTACACCGGGGAGCTGTTTTTT.

The CDR3 nucleotides read TGTGCCAGCAACAGGCGGGACAGGGCTGGGTTCGCCTATGGCTACACCTTC. This encodes CASNRRDRAGFAYGYTF. This rearrangement joins TRBV5-4 to TRBJ1-2, with 9 bases identical to TRBD1. This CDR3 has 17 amino acids. The germline V gene has CDR1 SGHNT and CDR2 YYREEE (reference sequence). The junction had 16 bases not matched to a gene; V was cut back by 6 bases and J by 4 bases.

The V call is TRBV6-6, the J call TRBJ1-2; no reliable D call. The CDR3 contains 12 residues. In germline, CDR1 is MNHNY, CDR2 SVGAGI (reference sequence). V was shortened by 6 bases and J by 5 bases, with 10 bases between the two germline ends. DNA of the CDR3: TGTGCCAGCAGCACCCGTCAATATGGCTACACCTTC. It translates to CASSTRQYGYTF.

This chain uses TRBV6-5 with TRBJ2-5, with 8 bases matching TRBD1. Germline assignment: CDR1 MNHEY and CDR2 SVGAGI. V was pared by 0 bases and J by 5 bases, with 8 bases of the junction left unmatched. CDR3 length equals 16 residues. The CDR3 DNA reads TGTGCCAGCAGTTACTCGGAGACAGGGGCCCGGGAGACCCAGTACTTC. This sequence encodes CASSYSETGARETQYF.

The V gene is TRBV6-1, the J gene TRBJ1-4; the D is unclear. CDR1 and CDR2 (germline): MNHNS, SASEGT. This CDR3 has 13 residues. The V gene lost 8 bases and the J gene lost 5 bases, with 12 bases spanning the gap. This CDR3 reads CASGRVFNEKLFF. CDR3 DNA sequence: TGTGCCAGCGGGAGGGTATTCAATGAAAAACTGTTTTTT.